The clone carrying this T cell receptor beta chain turned up a few times. Its antigen is currently unknown. The CDR3 loop spans 15 amino acids. CDR1 and CDR2 (germline): SGHTA, FQGTGA. V lost 0 bases, J lost 0 bases, and 8 bases lay in between. UMIs and sample barcodes were carried by the TCR alpha and TCR beta cDNA libraries that 5'RACE produced using constant-segment primers. TCRdb recomputed calls from the 5' RACE reads with MiXCR, one row per CDR3 protein. The sample yields approximately 400,000 distinct CDR3 sequences, about a sixth seen once. This specimen belongs to a study of T-cell memory formation after mild COVID-19. Study findings and constraints: SARS-CoV-2 specificity of second-wave clones peaking day 37 was unconfirmed.

V gene TRBV7-3 combines with J gene TRBJ1-2, with D hard to call. The receptor comes from a man aged 18-30 years who had mild COVID-19 (a few samples of this study predate the infection). Cell type and time point are not known. The specimen sequenced was PBMCs or a T cell subset sorted from them (not recorded which). The CDR3 loop is CASSLTVGPNYGYTF. CDR3 sequence (DNA): TGTGCCAGCAGCTTAACGGTCGGCCCTAACTATGGCTACACCTTC.